Shown below are 24 T cell receptor beta chains from a single sample sequenced in a study of blood T cell repertoires in COVID-19. Generated by immunoSEQ multiplex PCR, the TCRdb table keeps only in-frame clones and is missing some. The table shows over 200,000 clones, with approximately 89% occurring only once. The sample was peripheral blood. Receptors were obtained from a man in his forties who had recovered from COVID-19.

The chain recombines TRBV6-5 with TRBJ1-3, with no clear D. The germline V gene encodes CDR1 MNHEY and CDR2 SVGAGI. V was cut by 5 bases and J by 1 base, with 12 bases left in between. The CDR3 sequence is 15 residues long. The CDR3 nucleotides are TGTGCCAGCAGTCCCACGTCGGTTTCTGGAAACACCATATATTTT. Protein product: CASSPTSVSGNTIYF.

This clone came up a few times. CDR3 nucleotides: TGTGCCAGCAGCTTACGGACAGGGAATGGCTACACCTTC. Protein product: CASSLRTGNGYTF. The V and J genes are TRBV9 and TRBJ1-2; 8 bases are a match to TRBD1. The CDR3 is 13 amino acids. Germline lookup yields CDR1 SGDLS and CDR2 YYNGEE. J was trimmed by 6 bases and V by 4 bases; bases with no gene match: 5.

The chain couples TRBV23-1 to TRBJ1-4, with 9 bases matching TRBD1. TRBV23-1 is marked as an open reading frame, function uncertain. V trimming: 4 bases; J trimming: 4 bases; junction bases outside the gene matches: 16. There are 19 residues in the CDR3. The CDR3 nucleotides read TGCGCCAGCAGTCGTCTCCGGGACAGGGCGAAGAGGGGTAATGAAAAACTGTTTTTT. It yields the protein CASSRLRDRAKRGNEKLFF.

The gene calls are TRBV29-1 and TRBJ2-3; tentatively, D is TRBD2 (5 bases). The CDR3 loop spans 12 amino acids. V was shortened by 7 bases and J by 0 bases, with 8 bases between the two germline ends. Germline V CDR1 and CDR2: SQVTM, ANQGSEA. The CDR3 region has the DNA TGCAGCGGGAGGTGGAGCACAGATACGCAGTATTTT. As protein: CSGRWSTDTQYF.

The V and J genes are TRBV9 and TRBJ2-7, with 10 bases fitting TRBD2. Germline loops: CDR1 SGDLS, CDR2 YYNGEE. V shed 3 bases and J 5 bases; nucleotides not matched to a gene: 5. The CDR3 loop spans 14 amino acids. The CDR3 loop reads CASSASGGANEQYF. CDR3 bases: TGTGCCAGCAGCGCAAGCGGGGGGGCTAACGAGCAGTACTTC.

In its sample, this clone was seen a few times. The CDR3 DNA reads as TGTGCCAGTAGTGAACGGGACAGGGGTTCACCCCTCCACTTT. Its translation is CASSERDRGSPLHF. The chain recombines TRBV19 with TRBJ1-6; TRBD1 aligns across 10 bases. The V gene end was trimmed by 5 bases and the J gene end by 9 bases; junction bases not matched to a gene: 4. Germline CDR1 reads LNHDA; CDR2 reads SQIVND (reference sequence). The CDR3 has 14 residues.

This clone appeared a few times. V gene TRBV30 combines with J gene TRBJ1-1, with a tentative D call TRBD1 (5 bases). Germline CDR1 and CDR2: GTSNPN and SVGIG (reference sequence). This CDR3 has 15 residues. V lost 3 bases and J lost 0, with 14 bases in between. The CDR3 DNA follows: TGTGCCTGGAGCACCTGGGGCGGCATGAACACTGAAGCTTTCTTT. Its translation: CAWSTWGGMNTEAFF. The full variable domain, with the rest looked up from reference TRBV30 and TRBJ1-1, is SQTIHQWPATLVQPVGSPLSLECTVEGTSNPNLYWYRQAAGRGLQLLFYSVGIGQISSEVPQNLSASRPQDRQFILSSKKLLLSDSGFYLCAWSTWGGMNTEAFFGQGTRLTVV.

The chain combines TRBV6-5 with TRBJ2-5, with D unclear. CDR1 is MNHEY, CDR2 SVGAGI, per germline. V was shortened by 10 bases and J by 2 bases, with 11 bases between the two germline ends. There are 12 residues in the CDR3. CDR3 nucleotide sequence: TGTGCCACCGAGGCTGGGCAAGAGACCCAGTACTTC. This translates into CATEAGQETQYF.

The chain couples TRBV5-4 to TRBJ2-1; D call uncertain. Germline loops: CDR1 SGHNT, CDR2 YYREEE (reference sequence). Deletions cut 3 bases from V and 5 bases from J, with 3 bases between. The CDR3 has 11 amino acids. The chain's CDR3 is CASSSDNEQFF. CDR3 sequence (DNA): TGTGCCAGCAGCTCGGACAATGAGCAGTTCTTC.

This chain uses TRBV7-2 with TRBJ2-4; no clear D gene. V was trimmed by 4 bases and J by 0 bases, leaving 4 bases between them. Germline V gene data show CDR1 as SGHTA and CDR2 as FQGNSA. CDR3 length: 13 residues. The CDR3 protein is CASSSLAKNIQYF. CDR3 bases: TGTGCCAGCAGCTCTCTAGCCAAAAACATTCAGTACTTC.

This clone was counted once. The CDR3 sequence: CASSLSLVRPTQYF. DNA of the CDR3: TGCGCCAGCAGCTTGAGTCTAGTCCGCCCTACGCAGTATTTT. V gene TRBV5-1 combines with J gene TRBJ2-3; D is unresolved. Germline V gene sequence: CDR1 SGHRS, CDR2 YFSETQ. The CDR3 runs to 14 residues. Trimming cost V 1 base and J 8 bases, with 14 bases left between them.

The chain links TRBV7-9 to TRBJ2-7, with 10 bases that match TRBD2. Germline V CDR1 and CDR2: SEHNR, FQNEAQ (reference sequence). The CDR3 loop spans 15 amino acids. J lost 11 bases, V lost 0 bases, and 10 bases had no gene match. DNA of the CDR3: TGTGCCAGCAGCTTAGCGCGACTAGCGGGCTCGGTGAAGTACTTC. Protein: CASSLARLAGSVKYF.

The rearrangement joins TRBV5-1 to TRBJ2-3; a weak D match, TRBD2 (6 bases). The CDR3 covers 15 residues. V was shortened by 5 bases and J by 3 bases, with 16 bases between the two germline ends. Germline-derived CDR1 and CDR2 are SGHRS and YFSETQ. The chain's CDR3 is CASRQGGPRTDTQYF. The CDR3 DNA is TGCGCCAGCAGGCAAGGAGGGCCGAGGACAGATACGCAGTATTTT.

This clone was detected only a few times. The CDR3 region has the DNA TGCGCCAGCAGCTTGGAAGTGGGAAAGGGGAATGAGCAGTTCTTC. Amino acid sequence: CASSLEVGKGNEQFF. This chain connects TRBV5-1 to TRBJ2-1; D is perhaps TRBD1 (5 bases). CDR3 size: 15 residues. Per the germline V gene, CDR1 is SGHRS and CDR2 is YFSETQ. Trimming pared 0 bases from V and 7 bases from J, leaving 14 bases between.

The V and J genes are TRBV6-5 and TRBJ1-3; D remains unclear. CDR3 length: 14 residues. Germline assignment: CDR1 MNHEY and CDR2 SVGAGI. Trimming left V 6 bases short and J 4 bases short, with 13 bases between. The CDR3 loop reads CASRRQPRGNTIYF. CDR3 nucleotide sequence: TGTGCCAGCAGACGGCAGCCCAGGGGAAACACCATATATTTT.

The V gene is TRBV15, the J gene TRBJ2-3; TRBD2 agrees at 9 bases. V gave up 0 bases and J gave up 4 bases; unmatched junction bases: 8. This CDR3 is 17 amino acids long. Germline values: CDR1 LNHNV, CDR2 YYDKDF (reference sequence). In DNA, the CDR3 is TGTGCCACCAGCAGAGATTTCGCGGGGGGGGCCTCAGATACGCAGTATTTT. It encodes CATSRDFAGGASDTQYF.

As to this clone: The germline gene is not matched at one end of the junction; a read error may be the cause. The chain couples TRBV5-4 to TRBJ1-2; the match to TRBD1 covers 10 bases. Germline V gene data show CDR1 as SGHNT and CDR2 as YYREEE (reference sequence). This CDR3 region has 13 residues. The CDR3 nucleotides are TGTGCCAGCAGCACCGGGACAGGGGACGTGTTTAACTTC. Translated: CASSTGTGDVFNF.

The chain couples TRBV19 to TRBJ2-3; 7 bases fit TRBD2. Per germline, CDR1 LNHDA and CDR2 SQIVND (reference sequence). The CDR3 consists of 12 residues. The junction had 3 bases not matched to a gene; V was cut back by 5 bases and J by 7 bases. The CDR3 here is CASSSGGNTQYF. DNA for the CDR3: TGTGCCAGTAGTTCCGGGGGGAATACGCAGTATTTT.

This chain joins TRBV6-2 or TRBV6-3 and TRBJ1-1; D ambiguous. This CDR3 has 13 residues. Trimming shortened V by 4 bases and J by 6 bases, and 12 bases separated the two germline ends. CDR1 and CDR2 from the germline V gene are MNHEY and SVGEGT. CDR3 coding DNA: TGTGCCAGCAGTTCCTTGTGGCGGGCTGAAGCTTTCTTT. Translating it yields CASSSLWRAEAFF.

The chain couples TRBV9 to TRBJ2-5; D is possibly TRBD1 (6 bases). The CDR3 totals 15 residues. CDR1 and CDR2 (germline): SGDLS, YYNGEE. The V and J ends lost 0 bases and 1 base respectively, with 10 bases between them. Written as DNA, the CDR3 is TGTGCCAGCAGCGTAGTCGGGACACCCCAAGAGACCCAGTACTTC. It translates to CASSVVGTPQETQYF.

V usage is TRBV6-2 or TRBV6-3 and J usage is TRBJ2-7; TRBD2 aligns across 15 bases. The CDR3 consists of 14 residues. After removal of 6 bases from V and 7 bases from J, the junction contained 4 bases not matched to a gene. Looked up from germline, CDR1 is MNHEY and CDR2 is SVGEGT. The CDR3 reads CASSPGLAGGEQYF. The CDR3 region has the DNA TGTGCCAGCAGCCCCGGACTAGCGGGAGGGGAGCAGTACTTC.

V gene TRBV4-3 combines with J gene TRBJ1-1, with a tentative D call TRBD1 (5 bases). CDR1 and CDR2 from the germline V gene are LGHNA and YSLEER. CDR3 size: 16 residues. Trimming removed 1 base at V and 4 bases at J, with 16 bases between. The CDR3 DNA follows: TGCGCCAGCAGCCAAGCCCCGGGACGGGGAGGCACTGAAGCTTTCTTT. As protein: CASSQAPGRGGTEAFF.

The V gene is TRBV9, the J gene TRBJ2-1; 10 bases fit TRBD2. The CDR3 length is 14 residues. CDR1 is SGDLS and CDR2 is YYNGEE in the germline V gene. With V trimmed by 2 bases and J by 8 bases, 4 bases remained unmatched. The CDR3 region is CASSVSGGWDEQFF. The CDR3, as DNA: TGTGCCAGCAGCGTTAGCGGGGGGTGGGATGAGCAGTTCTTC.

This sequence joins TRBV30 and TRBJ2-7, with D perhaps TRBD1 (5 bases). Between the trimmed V and J ends, which lost 0 bases and 2 bases, there was a span of 8 bases. CDR1 and CDR2 from the germline V gene are GTSNPN and SVGIG (reference sequence). The CDR3 totals 13 residues. CDR3 in DNA: TGTGCCTGGAGTGTACAGGTGGCCTACGAGCAGTACTTC. This encodes CAWSVQVAYEQYF.